This TCR beta chain emerged from a study of blood T cell repertoires in COVID-19. This CDR3 contains 15 residues. Germline lookup yields CDR1 MNHEY and CDR2 SVGEGT. Trimming pared 2 bases from V and 7 bases from J, leaving 15 bases between. TCRdb's copy holds only in-frame clones and misses some; the assay was immunoSEQ multiplex PCR. Among roughly 220,000 clones listed, approximately 81% were seen once. This sequence joins TRBV6-2 or TRBV6-3 and TRBJ2-4, with D maybe TRBD2 (6 bases). The specimen was peripheral blood. The TCR was taken from a man under 40 with active or convalescent COVID-19. The CDR3 is CASSYKVAGPNIQYF. CDR3 coding DNA: TGTGCCAGCAGTTACAAGGTCGCGGGACCGAACATTCAGTACTTC.